A selection of T cell receptor beta chains follows, all from one sample in a study of blood T cell repertoires in COVID-19. The data were produced by immunoSEQ multiplex PCR, yet TCRdb's version contains in-frame clones alone and is incomplete. The sample has around 200,000 clones, about 86% seen once. The source material was peripheral blood. The receptors shown here come from a man aged 50 to 59 with active or convalescent COVID-19. Each CDR3 is given with its conserved first and last residue. A D gene is named only where the DNA matches it firmly. Clone size is not always given. Where it is, it says once, few, many or a class for expanded clones.

TRBV13	TRBD1	.	TRBJ2-1	12	TGTGCCAGCAGCTTTTCGACAGGGGAGCAGTTCTTC	CASSFSTGEQFF
TRBV2	TRBD2	once	TRBJ2-3	13	TGTGCCAGCAGACTAGCGGACACAGATACGCAGTATTTT	CASRLADTDTQYF
TRBV6-5	TRBD2	.	TRBJ2-1	16	TGTGCCAGCAGTTACTCGGGCGGGGGTCCGTACAATGAGCAGTTCTTC	CASSYSGGGPYNEQFF
TRBV11-3	TRBD1	.	TRBJ1-2	18	TGTGCCAGCAGCCCCCAGGGGGGCAGTACACTCCTGCCTGTTGGCTACACCTTC	CASSPQGGSTLLPVGYTF
TRBV2	TRBD1	.	TRBJ2-7	14	TGTGCCAGCAGCCGACAGGGGAGCTTCTACGAGCAGTACTTC	CASSRQGSFYEQYF
TRBV30	TRBD2	.	TRBJ2-5	16	TGTGCCTGGAGTGTACGGCGACTAGCGGGGCGGGAGACCCAGTACTTC	CAWSVRRLAGRETQYF
TRBV4-1	TRBD1	.	TRBJ2-7	14	TGCGCCAGCAGCCCCCGGACAGGGACCTACGAGCAGTACTTC	CASSPRTGTYEQYF
TRBV5-1	.	.	TRBJ1-1	12	TGCGCCAGCAGCATCGGGAGGACTGAAGCTTTCTTT	CASSIGRTEAFF
TRBV6-5	.	.	TRBJ2-1	14	TGTGCCAGCAGTAGAGGGACAAACTACAATGAGCAGTTCTTC	CASSRGTNYNEQFF
TRBV6-5	.	.	TRBJ1-1	15	TGTGCCAGCAGTTACTCGTGGGGCATGAACACTGAAGCTTTCTTT	CASSYSWGMNTEAFF
TRBV4-2	TRBD1	few	TRBJ1-6	15	TGTGCCAGCAGCCAGGGACAGGGATTTAATTCACCCCTCCACTTT	CASSQGQGFNSPLHF
TRBV9	TRBD1	.	TRBJ1-2	19	TGTGCCAGCAGCGTAGATGGGAGGGGATCGGACAGGGTAAACTATGGCTACACCTTC	CASSVDGRGSDRVNYGYTF
TRBV4-3	.	.	TRBJ1-2	16	TGCGCCAGCAGCCAAGCTAGTTCGGTTACTCACTCTGGCTACACCTTC	CASSQASSVTHSGYTF
TRBV9	.	.	TRBJ2-5	15	TGTGCCAGCAGCGTAGCTTCGGCCGGGCAAGAGACCCAGTACTTC	CASSVASAGQETQYF
TRBV6-4	.	once	TRBJ1-1	14	TGTGCCAGCAGTGCCCATCCTGAGGACACTGAAGCTTTCTTT	CASSAHPEDTEAFF
TRBV13	TRBD1	.	TRBJ2-7	16	TGTGCCAGCAGCTTGCGGACAGGGATGGCCCTGGACGAGCAGTACTTC	CASSLRTGMALDEQYF
TRBV5-6	.	.	TRBJ1-1	14	TGTGCCAGCAGCTTGGGCAGGAACAGAATTGAAGCTTTCTTT	CASSLGRNRIEAFF
TRBV4-1	TRBD2	.	TRBJ2-3	16	TGCGCCAGCAGCAGCAGTTCTAGCGGGGGGGGCGATACGCAGTATTTT	CASSSSSSGGGDTQYF
TRBV29-1	.	.	TRBJ2-2	12	TGCAGCCCTGACAGCGTCTTCGAAGAGCTGTTTTTT	CSPDSVFEELFF
TRBV28	.	once	TRBJ2-1	12	TGTGCCAGCCAGTCGGGTCTAAATGAGCAGTTCTTC	CASQSGLNEQFF
TRBV19	.	.	TRBJ2-6	16	TGTGCCAGTAGTATAATGGACAGCTCTGGGGCCAACGTCCTGACTTTC	CASSIMDSSGANVLTF
TRBV28	TRBD1	.	TRBJ1-5	16	TGTGCCAGCAATCATGGACAGGGGGCTTCCAGTCAGCCCCAGCATTTT	CASNHGQGASSQPQHF
TRBV18	TRBD1	.	TRBJ1-2	15	TGTGCCAGCTCAGGCCTCGACAGGGGGTCATATGGCTACACCTTC	CASSGLDRGSYGYTF
TRBV13	TRBD2	.	TRBJ2-1	14	TGTGCCAGCAGTGTAGCGGGGGGGCCCGGTGAGCAGTTCTTC	CASSVAGGPGEQFF
TRBV10-2	TRBD1	.	TRBJ1-2	14	TGCGCCAGCAAGGGGACAGAAGCTAACTATGGCTACACCTTC	CASKGTEANYGYTF
TRBV12-3/TRBV12-4	.	.	TRBJ2-7	12	TGTGCCAGCAGTTTGGACAGCTACGAGCAGTACTTC	CASSLDSYEQYF
TRBV4-2	TRBD1	.	TRBJ1-2	13	TGTGCCAGCAGTGCCGGGACAGGGGTAAGCTACACCTTC	CASSAGTGVSYTF
TRBV11-3	.	.	TRBJ2-7	13	TGTGCCAGCAGCGCGGGACTTCGGTACGAGCAGTACTTC	CASSAGLRYEQYF
TRBV7-3	TRBD2	.	TRBJ2-3	15	TGTGCCAGCAGCCAAGCGGGGGGGAGCACAGATACGCAGTATTTT	CASSQAGGSTDTQYF
TRBV10-2	.	once	TRBJ1-5	13	TGCGCCAGCAGGGCAGGGAACAATCAGCCCCAGCATTTT	CASRAGNNQPQHF
TRBV30	TRBD1	.	TRBJ2-2	15	TGTGCCTGGACGCCGACAGGGTTAGGATCGGGGGAGCTGTTTTTT	CAWTPTGLGSGELFF
TRBV10-1	.	.	TRBJ1-5	15	TGCGCCAGCAGGTTAGACAATCCGAGCAATCAGCCCCAGCATTTT	CASRLDNPSNQPQHF
TRBV5-4	.	few	TRBJ1-1	14	TGTGCCAGCAGCTTTCTTGGAGGGGACACTGAAGCTTTCTTT	CASSFLGGDTEAFF
TRBV7-9	.	.	TRBJ2-7	18	TGTGCCAGCAGCTTAGACGAGGAGAGCGGGTTCAGCTCCTACGAGCAGTACTTC	CASSLDEESGFSSYEQYF
TRBV5-6	TRBD1	few	TRBJ1-1	16	TGTGCCAGCAGCTCCCTCGAGGCAGGGGGCAACACTGAAGCTTTCTTT	CASSSLEAGGNTEAFF
TRBV5-5	.	.	TRBJ1-2	12	TGTGCCAGCAGCTTGGTCCCTTTGGGCTACACCTTC	CASSLVPLGYTF
TRBV7-9	TRBD2	.	TRBJ2-5	16	TGTGCCAGCAGCTCCGTAGCGGGCCCGATACAAGAGACCCAGTACTTC	CASSSVAGPIQETQYF
TRBV10-3	.	.	TRBJ2-7	14	TGTGCCATCAGTGAGGCGGGAAGCTCCTACGAGCAGTACTTC	CAISEAGSSYEQYF
TRBV20-1	.	.	TRBJ2-7	11	TGCAGTGCTAGAGGAGACTACGAGCAGTACTTC	CSARGDYEQYF
TRBV6-5	.	.	TRBJ2-3	14	TGTGCCAGCAGTTATCGTAGCGGAACAGATACGCAGTATTTT	CASSYRSGTDTQYF
TRBV5-1	.	.	TRBJ2-1	15	TGCGCCAGCAGCTTGTTTAGCGTCGATAACAATGAGCAGTTCTTC	CASSLFSVDNNEQFF
TRBV7-9	TRBD2	.	TRBJ2-1	15	TGTGCCAGCAGCTGGACTAGCGGGTTACTCAATGAGCAGTTCTTC	CASSWTSGLLNEQFF
TRBV7-2	TRBD2	once	TRBJ2-1	12	TGTGCCAGCAGCTTTACGGGAGGGAGGGCGTTCTTC	CASSFTGGRAFF
TRBV6-6	.	.	TRBJ1-2	14	TGTGCCAGCAGTCTGGCTCTTGCTAACTATGGCTACACCTTC	CASSLALANYGYTF
TRBV19	TRBD1	.	TRBJ1-3	17	TGTGCCAGTAGTGTTCCGGGACAGCCTTTTTCTGGAAACACCATATATTTT	CASSVPGQPFSGNTIYF